These 28 T cell receptor beta chains share one sample of origin, sequenced in a study of blood T cell repertoires in COVID-19. Here immunoSEQ multiplex PCR was the method, and the copy in TCRdb shows in-frame clones only, minus some. The sample lists about 240,000 clones, approximately 84% occurring once. Material: PBMCs or T cells enriched from blood (not recorded which). These receptors originate from a woman in her 40s with acute COVID-19.

The chain recombines TRBV4-1 with TRBJ1-6, with D possibly TRBD1 on 6 matching bases. V was pared by 1 base and J by 5 bases, with 12 bases between. Germline V gives CDR1 MGHRA, CDR2 YSYEKL. The CDR3 consists of 16 residues. Written as DNA, the CDR3 is TGCGCCAGCAGCCAAGCACAGGGTTCCAATAATTCACCCCTCCACTTT. Translated: CASSQAQGSNNSPLHF.

The chain recombines TRBV3-1 (or the pseudogene TRBV3-2) with TRBJ1-5; no definite D call. Germline V CDR1 and CDR2: LGHDT, YNNKEL (reference sequence). V gave up 0 bases and J gave up 0 bases, with 3 bases separating them. CDR3 length equals 14 residues. The CDR3 here is CASSQDSSNQPQHF. The DNA of the CDR3 is TGTGCCAGCAGCCAAGATAGTAGCAATCAGCCCCAGCATTTT.

The chain employs TRBV11-3 and TRBJ2-2; tentatively, D is TRBD2 (5 bases). The CDR3 has 17 residues. V lost 2 bases, J lost 5 bases, and 18 bases lay in between. Germline V gene data show CDR1 as SGHNT and CDR2 as YENEEA. CDR3 protein: CASSLSNQRKATGELFF. CDR3 nucleotides: TGTGCCAGCAGCTTATCTAACCAGCGGAAAGCTACCGGGGAGCTGTTTTTT.

This clone has just a few counts. The chain links TRBV3-1 (or the pseudogene TRBV3-2) to TRBJ1-4; 7 nucleotides match TRBD1. This CDR3 contains 14 residues. V dropped 4 bases and J dropped 6; count of bases not matched to a gene: 5. Germline CDR1 and CDR2: LGHDT and YNNKEL (reference sequence). The DNA of the CDR3 is TGTGCCAGCAGCCCGCTCGGGACAGATGAAAAACTGTTTTTT. Translated, it gives CASSPLGTDEKLFF.

The chain couples TRBV19 to TRBJ2-2; tentatively, D is TRBD1 (6 bases). The CDR3 length is 14 residues. Germline V gene sequence: CDR1 LNHDA, CDR2 SQIVND (reference sequence). V gave up 4 bases and J gave up 3 bases, with 9 bases separating them. CDR3 protein: CASSRGPYTGELFF. Written as DNA, the CDR3 is TGTGCCAGTAGTAGGGGGCCTTACACCGGGGAGCTGTTTTTT. The whole variable domain, filled in from reference TRBV19 and TRBJ2-2, reads DGGITQSPKYLFRKEGQNVTLSCEQNLNHDAMYWYRQDPGQGLRLIYYSQIVNDFQKGDIAEGYSVSREKKESFPLTVTSAQKNPTAFYLCASSRGPYTGELFFGEGSRLTVL.

The chain is built from TRBV29-1 and TRBJ1-1; TRBD1 matches 10 bases. CDR1 SQVTM and CDR2 ANQGSEA come from the germline V gene. The CDR3 totals 16 residues. The V segment lost 6 bases and the J segment 7 bases; nucleotides outside the gene matches: 17. CDR3 bases: TGCAGCGTCCCCAAGCCCCGGGACAGGGGTGGTAGTGAAGCTTTCTTT. This translates into CSVPKPRDRGGSEAFF.

This chain links TRBV29-1 with TRBJ2-6; maybe TRBD1 (6 bases). V was cut by 6 bases and J by 2 bases, with 8 bases left in between. The CDR3 runs to 13 residues. Germline V gives CDR1 SQVTM, CDR2 ANQGSEA. CDR3 nucleotides: TGCAGCGTAGGGGACACTGGGGCCAACGTCCTGACTTTC. Amino acids: CSVGDTGANVLTF.

The chain is built from TRBV30 and TRBJ2-5; perhaps TRBD2 as D (5 bases). The CDR3 is 13 residues long. Germline V gene data show CDR1 as GTSNPN and CDR2 as SVGIG (reference sequence). The V and J ends lost 5 bases and 5 bases respectively, with 15 bases between them. Written as DNA, the CDR3 is TGTGCCTGGCAGCCGGGATTGAAGGAGACCCAGTACTTC. It codes for CAWQPGLKETQYF.

The gene calls are TRBV24-1 and TRBJ2-1, with D perhaps TRBD2 (6 bases). V was shortened by 4 bases and J by 5 bases, with 20 bases between the two germline ends. The CDR3 contains 17 residues. Looked up from germline, CDR1 is KGHDR and CDR2 is SFDVKD. CDR3 DNA: TGTGCCACCAGTGACCACCTCTCGGGAGACAGCAACAATGAGCAGTTCTTC. This gives the protein CATSDHLSGDSNNEQFF.

The genes are TRBV7-3 and TRBJ1-6; no definite D call. The length of the CDR3 is 13 residues. V was cut by 0 bases and J by 8 bases, with 5 bases left in between. Germline-derived CDR1 and CDR2 are SGHTA and FQGTGA. The CDR3 nucleotides read TGTGCCAGCAGCTTAACTCGGGATTCACCCCTCCACTTT. Translation gives CASSLTRDSPLHF.

CDR3 amino acids: CATSDFAGSGGYTF. CDR3 sequence (DNA): TGTGCCACCAGTGATTTCGCGGGGTCCGGTGGCTACACCTTC. The chain employs TRBV24-1 and TRBJ1-2; D is uncertain. CDR1 is KGHDR, CDR2 SFDVKD, per germline. V was pared by 1 base and J by 7 bases, with 12 bases between. The CDR3 sequence is 14 residues long.

V and J are TRBV9 and TRBJ2-7, with 9 bases fitting TRBD2. After removal of 4 bases from V and 3 bases from J, the junction contained 8 bases not matched to a gene. Germline CDR1 SGDLS, CDR2 YYNGEE. This CDR3 comprises 15 residues. CDR3 DNA: TGTGCCAGCAGCCTCGGACTAGCGCACATCTACGAGCAGTACTTC. Translating it yields CASSLGLAHIYEQYF. Full variable domain (outside the CDR3, taken from reference TRBV9 and TRBJ2-7): DSGVTQTPKHLITATGQRVTLRCSPRSGDLSVYWYQQSLDQGLQFLIQYYNGEERAKGNILERFSAQQFPDLHSELNLSSLELGDSALYFCASSLGLAHIYEQYFGPGTRLTVT.

This sequence joins TRBV6-1 and TRBJ2-7, with 10 bases lining up with TRBD1. The germline CDR1 and CDR2 sequences are MNHNS and SASEGT. CDR3 size: 15 residues. V was clipped by 1 base and J by 4 bases; unmatched bases: 4. CDR3 DNA: TGTGCCAGCAGTGAAGAGGGGACAGGGGAGTACGAGCAGTACTTC. Translation: CASSEEGTGEYEQYF.

The CDR3 region is CASSQYILADYHYNEQFF. The CDR3 DNA reads as TGTGCCAGCAGCCAGTATATACTAGCGGACTACCACTACAATGAGCAGTTCTTC. The V call is TRBV14, the J call TRBJ2-1, with TRBD2 matching over 8 bases. V gave up 3 bases and J gave up 3 bases; unmatched junction bases: 13. CDR1 is SGHDN and CDR2 is FVKESK in the germline V gene. The CDR3 runs 18 residues.

CDR3 sequence: CASSGPKQENEQFF. The CDR3 region has the DNA TGTGCCAGCTCAGGGCCAAAGCAGGAAAATGAGCAGTTCTTC. The chain employs TRBV18 and TRBJ2-1; D not resolved. Germline V CDR1 and CDR2: KGHSH, LQKENI. This CDR3 region has 14 residues. V was shortened by 5 bases and J by 7 bases, with 15 bases between the two germline ends.

The chain links TRBV7-6 to TRBJ2-1; TRBD2 agrees at 11 bases. The V gene's germline CDR1 is SGHVS and CDR2 FNYEAQ. This CDR3 comprises 16 residues. Trimming cost V 2 bases and J 10 bases; bases outside gene matches: 10. The CDR3, as DNA: TGTGCCAGCAGCTTATGGACTAGCGGGTTCATCGGAGAGCAGTTCTTC. This encodes CASSLWTSGFIGEQFF.

V is TRBV24-1 and J is TRBJ2-1; TRBD2 matches at 8 bases. Germline V CDR1 and CDR2: KGHDR, SFDVKD. V gave up 4 bases and J gave up 9 bases; unmatched junction bases: 13. The CDR3 sequence is 16 residues long. CDR3 amino acids: CATSDQRERWPSEQFF. The CDR3 coding sequence is TGTGCCACCAGTGACCAGCGGGAGCGTTGGCCGTCTGAGCAGTTCTTC.

V usage is TRBV5-1 and J usage is TRBJ1-1; 9 bases match TRBD1. Germline-derived CDR1 and CDR2 are SGHRS and YFSETQ. V lost 4 bases and J lost 9; bases outside the gene matches: 16. The CDR3 runs to 16 residues. This CDR3 is CASSVVLTGGRGKAFF. Here the CDR3 DNA reads TGCGCCAGCAGCGTAGTCCTTACAGGGGGCCGGGGGAAAGCTTTCTTT.

The chain combines TRBV2 with TRBJ1-2, with 7 nucleotides matching TRBD1. CDR1 is SNHLY, CDR2 FYNNEI, per germline. V gave up 4 bases and J gave up 7 bases; unmatched junction bases: 6. The CDR3 has 13 residues. CDR3 in amino acids: CASSGGQWSGYTF. The CDR3 coding sequence is TGTGCCAGCAGTGGGGGACAGTGGTCTGGCTACACCTTC.

The chain has TRBV24-1 and TRBJ2-7, with unresolved D. The CDR3 sequence is 12 residues long. V was cut by 1 base and J by 4 bases, with 4 bases left in between. Germline-derived CDR1 and CDR2 are KGHDR and SFDVKD. The DNA of the CDR3 is TGTGCCACCAGTGATTTCGGGTACGAGCAGTACTTC. The encoded protein is CATSDFGYEQYF.

A single count supports this clone. The J gene is TRBJ2-7, the V gene TRBV20-1; D is ambiguous. CDR1 is DFQATT and CDR2 is SNEGSKA in the germline V gene (reference sequence). Trimming took off 3 bases at V and 5 bases at J, with 8 bases between the two ends. This CDR3 contains 11 residues. Here the CDR3 DNA reads TGCAGTGCTAGGTCTCTTCACGAGCAGTACTTC. Encoded protein: CSARSLHEQYF.

The chain links TRBV12-5 to TRBJ2-1; 7 nucleotides agree with TRBD1. CDR1 LGHNT and CDR2 FRNRAP come from the germline V gene. This CDR3 has 14 residues. Trimming removed 5 bases from V and 12 bases from J; junction bases left unmatched: 13. The CDR3 protein is CASGTGTVSSSQFF. CDR3 sequence (DNA): TGTGCTAGTGGTACAGGGACAGTTTCTTCTTCGCAGTTCTTC.

This clone was detected only once. This chain links TRBV11-3 with TRBJ1-2, with D maybe TRBD1 (5 bases). V was clipped by 1 base and J by 4 bases, with 7 bases between them. The V gene's germline CDR1 is SGHNT and CDR2 YENEEA. The CDR3 totals 13 residues. The CDR3 sequence is CASSLGQSYGYTF. CDR3 sequence (DNA): TGTGCCAGCAGCTTAGGACAGAGCTATGGCTACACCTTC. The whole variable domain, filled in from reference TRBV11-3 and TRBJ1-2, reads EAGVVQSPRYKIIEKKQPVAFWCNPISGHNTLYWYLQNLGQGPELLIRYENEEAVDDSQLPKDRFSAERLKGVDSTLKIQPAELGDSAVYLCASSLGQSYGYTFGSGTRLTVV.

The J gene is TRBJ1-6, the V gene TRBV27; D is unresolved. Trimming cost V 6 bases and J 10 bases, with 22 bases left between them. Germline V lookup: CDR1 MNHEY, CDR2 SMNVEV (reference sequence). The CDR3 totals 16 residues. The CDR3 reads CASSSRAGKKGSPLHF. The DNA of the CDR3 is TGTGCCAGCAGCTCCCGGGCGGGGAAGAAGGGCTCACCCCTCCACTTT.

V usage is TRBV7-2 and J usage is TRBJ1-1; TRBD1 might be the D (5 bases). Germline CDR1 and CDR2: SGHTA and FQGNSA. The CDR3 totals 14 residues. V gave up 2 bases and J gave up 6 bases, with 13 bases separating them. The DNA of the CDR3 is TGTGCCAGCAGCTTACTGTCGGGGGACTCTGAAGCTTTCTTT. It yields the protein CASSLLSGDSEAFF.

The chain couples TRBV4-1 to TRBJ2-5; 10 nucleotides match TRBD1. CDR1 is MGHRA and CDR2 is YSYEKL in the germline V gene. The CDR3 covers 16 residues. V lost 0 bases to trimming and J lost 5 bases; unmatched junction nucleotides: 6. The CDR3 sequence is CASSQEPTGGGETQYF. In nucleotides, the CDR3 is TGCGCCAGCAGCCAAGAGCCGACAGGGGGCGGTGAGACCCAGTACTTC.

The rearrangement joins TRBV11-3 to TRBJ1-2; D may be TRBD1 (5 bases). V lost 1 base, J lost 5 bases, and 17 bases lay in between. The CDR3 has 16 residues. Per the germline V gene, CDR1 is SGHNT and CDR2 is YENEEA. This CDR3 is CASSLGSSDSNYGYTF. As DNA, the CDR3 is TGTGCCAGCAGCTTAGGGTCTTCAGACAGTAATTATGGCTACACCTTC.

The gene calls are TRBV29-1 and TRBJ1-1, with no clear D. V was shortened by 5 bases and J by 3 bases, with 19 bases between the two germline ends. Germline V gene lookup returns CDR1 SQVTM and CDR2 ANQGSEA. The CDR3 runs 15 residues. CDR3 sequence (DNA): TGCAGCGTTATGACCCCCCGGGAGTTGGACACTGAAGCTTTCTTT. This translates into CSVMTPRELDTEAFF. Drawing the rest from reference TRBV29-1 and TRBJ1-1, the complete variable domain is SAVISQKPSRDICQRGTSLTIQCQVDSQVTMMFWYRQQPGQSLTLIATANQGSEATYESGFVIDKFPISRPNLTFSTLTVSNMSPEDSSIYLCSVMTPRELDTEAFFGQGTRLTVV.